Following are 5 T cell receptor beta chains from one sample sequenced in a study of shared T cell receptors in the human thymus. Sequencing used immunoSEQ multiplex PCR; TCRdb keeps in-frame clones, though not all of them. The sample holds about 710,000 clones, approximately 89% seen once. These same data were also listed under a study on human thymus T cells.

What was sequenced was thymocytes. The receptors originated from a boy under two years old with a congenital heart defect.

The V and J genes are TRBV30 and TRBJ2-1; TRBD2 matches 10 bases. The CDR3 is 17 residues long. Losses at the gene ends were 3 bases for V and 7 bases for J; bases not matched to a gene: 15. Looked up from germline, CDR1 is GTSNPN and CDR2 is SVGIG (reference sequence). The CDR3 is CAWSPPRLAGDRNEQFF. In DNA, the CDR3 is TGTGCCTGGAGCCCACCCCGTCTAGCGGGAGATCGGAATGAGCAGTTCTTC.

J is TRBJ1-5 and V is TRBV6-1; 10 bases are a match to TRBD1. Germline CDR1 reads MNHNS; CDR2 reads SASEGT. The CDR3 spans 15 residues. With V trimmed by 6 bases and J by 4 bases, 6 bases remained unmatched. The CDR3 DNA reads as TGTGCCAGCAGCGGGGACAGGGGTCGGAATCAGCCCCAGCATTTT. As protein: CASSGDRGRNQPQHF.

CDR3 region: CASSSGNGTGKSYEQYF. The CDR3 DNA follows: TGTGCCAGCAGCTCGGGAAATGGGACAGGGAAATCCTACGAGCAGTACTTC. V and J are TRBV7-9 and TRBJ2-7; 9 nucleotides align to TRBD1. Germline V gene lookup returns CDR1 SEHNR and CDR2 FQNEAQ (reference sequence). This CDR3 contains 17 residues. V shed 4 bases and J 1 base; nucleotides not matched to a gene: 11.

The J gene is TRBJ1-5, the V gene TRBV19; D call uncertain. Germline V gene sequence: CDR1 LNHDA, CDR2 SQIVND (reference sequence). This CDR3 region has 19 residues. V was trimmed by 2 bases and J by 0 bases, leaving 20 bases between them. CDR3 in DNA: TGTGCCAGTAGTATAAAACCCGGGAGACATGTCTATAGCAATCAGCCCCAGCATTTT. It specifies CASSIKPGRHVYSNQPQHF.

The chain combines TRBV4-3 with TRBJ1-2, with 7 bases that match TRBD1. CDR3 length equals 15 residues. CDR1 LGHNA and CDR2 YSLEER come from the germline V gene. Trimming cost V 0 bases and J 8 bases; bases outside gene matches: 9. The CDR3 DNA reads TGCGCCAGCAGCCAAGACCACTCCCGGACAGGCGGCTACACCTTC. It is translated as CASSQDHSRTGGYTF.